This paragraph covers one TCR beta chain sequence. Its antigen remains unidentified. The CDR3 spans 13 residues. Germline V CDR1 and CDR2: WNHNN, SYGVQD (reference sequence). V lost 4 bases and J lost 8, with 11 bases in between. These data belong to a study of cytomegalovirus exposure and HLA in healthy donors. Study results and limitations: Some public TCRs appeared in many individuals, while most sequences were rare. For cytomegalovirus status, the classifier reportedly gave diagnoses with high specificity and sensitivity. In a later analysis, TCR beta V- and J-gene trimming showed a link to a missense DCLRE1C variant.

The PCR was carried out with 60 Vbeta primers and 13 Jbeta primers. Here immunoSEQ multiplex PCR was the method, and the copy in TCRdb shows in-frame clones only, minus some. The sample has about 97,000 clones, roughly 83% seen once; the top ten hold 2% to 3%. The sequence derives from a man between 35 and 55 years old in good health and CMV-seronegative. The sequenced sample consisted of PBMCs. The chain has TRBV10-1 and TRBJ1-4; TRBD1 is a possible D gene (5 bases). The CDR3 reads CASSGRRGEKLFF. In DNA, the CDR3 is TGCGCCAGCAGTGGACGGCGGGGGGAAAAACTGTTTTTT.